The sequence of this T cell receptor beta chain was determined in a study of cytomegalovirus exposure and HLA in healthy donors. Both 60 Vbeta primers and 13 Jbeta primers went into the PCR. As processed by the authors: The count from a later analysis was 79 million or so unique TCR beta chains, 9.5 million to 11 million of them shared. Profiling relied on immunoSEQ multiplex PCR, and the TCRdb table lists in-frame clones only, not all of them. The D gene and trimming were derived from the DNA, and the V and J assignments and clone size from that table. The table records 150,000 to 200,000 clones, around 87% of them present only once. General study findings and limits: The study found most TCR sequences rare, yet found some public TCRs in many donors.

The germline V gene has CDR1 SGHDT and CDR2 YYEEEE. V lost 0 bases, J lost 14 bases, and 15 bases lay in between. The CDR3 covers 14 residues. With respect to this clone: Its antigen remains unknown.

The TCR was taken from a woman younger than 30 in good health and CMV-seronegative. Material for sequencing was PBMCs. The genes are TRBV5-6 and TRBJ1-6, with a weak D call TRBD1 (5 bases). Here the CDR3 reads CASSLVRDTRSLHF. The DNA of the CDR3 is TGTGCCAGCAGCTTGGTCAGGGATACTCGGTCCCTCCACTTT.